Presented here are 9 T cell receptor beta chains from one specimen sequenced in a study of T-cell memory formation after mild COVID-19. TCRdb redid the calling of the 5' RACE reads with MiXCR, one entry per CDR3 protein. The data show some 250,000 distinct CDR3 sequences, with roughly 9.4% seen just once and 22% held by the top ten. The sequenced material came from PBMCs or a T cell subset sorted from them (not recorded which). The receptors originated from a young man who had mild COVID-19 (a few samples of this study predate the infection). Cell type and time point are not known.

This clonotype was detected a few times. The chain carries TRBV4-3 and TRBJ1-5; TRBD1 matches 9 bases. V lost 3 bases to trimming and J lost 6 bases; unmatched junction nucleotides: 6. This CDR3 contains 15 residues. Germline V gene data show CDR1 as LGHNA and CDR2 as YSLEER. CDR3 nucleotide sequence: TGCGCCAGCAGCCAGGGACAGGGAGGGAGTCAGCCCCAGCATTTT. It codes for CASSQGQGGSQPQHF.

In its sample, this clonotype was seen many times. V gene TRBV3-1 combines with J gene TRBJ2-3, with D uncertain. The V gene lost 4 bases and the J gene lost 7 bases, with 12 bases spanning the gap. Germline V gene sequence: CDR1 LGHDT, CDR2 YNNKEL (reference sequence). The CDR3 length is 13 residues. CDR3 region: CASSPFSGYTQYF. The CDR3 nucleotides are TGTGCCAGCAGCCCCTTCTCTGGGTATACGCAGTATTTT.

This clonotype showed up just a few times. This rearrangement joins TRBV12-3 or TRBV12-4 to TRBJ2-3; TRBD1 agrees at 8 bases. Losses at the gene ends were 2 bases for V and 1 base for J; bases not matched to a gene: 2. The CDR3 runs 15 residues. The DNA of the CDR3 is TGTGCCAGCAGTTTAATGGGACAGGGCACAGATACGCAGTATTTT. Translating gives CASSLMGQGTDTQYF.

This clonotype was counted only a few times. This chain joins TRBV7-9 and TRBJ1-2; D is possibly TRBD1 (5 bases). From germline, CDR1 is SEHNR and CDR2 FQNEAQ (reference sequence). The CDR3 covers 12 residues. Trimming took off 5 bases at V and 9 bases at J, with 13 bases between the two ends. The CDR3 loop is CASSLRGRRYTF. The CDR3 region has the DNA TGTGCCAGCAGCCTCCGGGGCCGGCGCTACACCTTC.

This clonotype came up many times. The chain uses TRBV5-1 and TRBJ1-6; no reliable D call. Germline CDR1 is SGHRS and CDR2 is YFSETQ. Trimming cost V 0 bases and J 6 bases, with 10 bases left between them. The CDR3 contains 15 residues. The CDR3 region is CASSLEGITNSPLHF. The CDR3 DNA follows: TGCGCCAGCAGCTTGGAGGGAATTACTAATTCACCCCTCCACTTT.

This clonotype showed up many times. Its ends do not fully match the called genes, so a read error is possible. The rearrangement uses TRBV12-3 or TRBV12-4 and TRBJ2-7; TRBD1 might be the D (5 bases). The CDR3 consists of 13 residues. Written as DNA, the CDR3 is TGTGCCAGCAGCTTAGGGGTTTCCTACGAGCAGTACTTC. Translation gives CASSLGVSYEQYF.

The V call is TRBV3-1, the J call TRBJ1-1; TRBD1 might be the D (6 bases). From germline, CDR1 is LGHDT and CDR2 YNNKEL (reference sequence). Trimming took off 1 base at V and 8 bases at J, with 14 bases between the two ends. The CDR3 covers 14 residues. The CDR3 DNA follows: TGTGCCAGCAGCCAAGCCTGGGGGGCAGGGGAAGCTTTCTTT. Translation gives CASSQAWGAGEAFF.

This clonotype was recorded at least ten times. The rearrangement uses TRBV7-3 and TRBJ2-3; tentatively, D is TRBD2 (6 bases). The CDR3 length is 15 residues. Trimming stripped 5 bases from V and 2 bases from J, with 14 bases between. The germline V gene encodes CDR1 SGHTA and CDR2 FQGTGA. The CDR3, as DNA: TGTGCCAGCAGCGATCCTGCGGGGTCCACAGATACGCAGTATTTT. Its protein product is CASSDPAGSTDTQYF.

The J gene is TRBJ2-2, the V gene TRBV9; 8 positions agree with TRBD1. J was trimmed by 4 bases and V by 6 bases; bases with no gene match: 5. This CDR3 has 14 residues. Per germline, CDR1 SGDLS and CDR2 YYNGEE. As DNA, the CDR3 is TGTGCCAGCACGGGACAGGACTCCACCGGGGAGCTGTTTTTT. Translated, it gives CASTGQDSTGELFF. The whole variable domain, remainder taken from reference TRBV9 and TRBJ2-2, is DSGVTQTPKHLITATGQRVTLRCSPRSGDLSVYWYQQSLDQGLQFLIQYYNGEERAKGNILERFSAQQFPDLHSELNLSSLELGDSALYFCASTGQDSTGELFFGEGSRLTVL.